This T cell receptor beta chain was captured by sequencing in a study of follicular helper T cells after annual influenza vaccination. Study observations and caveats: Most later recoveries of Day 7 ICOS+CD38+ clones were ICOS-CD38- cTfh.

Time point specified: 2015-2016 season, 7 days after influenza vaccination. Between 40 and 100 mL of blood was drawn per time point. As concerns this clone: Its matching antigen is unknown.

This table comes from immunoSEQ multiplex PCR, and its TCRdb copy is limited to in-frame clones, with some not included. The top ten hold 1.3% to 1.5% of the sample, which has about 7,100 clones, roughly 86% seen once. The V gene lost 0 bases and the J gene lost 9 bases, with 6 bases spanning the gap. CDR3 length: 12 residues. Germline V gene data show CDR1 as SGHTA and CDR2 as FQGNSA. Sequenced here: CXCR5- memory CD4+ T cells sorted from blood, sampled 7 days after influenza vaccination. The rearrangement uses TRBV7-2 and TRBJ1-3; D not resolved. The clonotype originates from an adult who received the influenza vaccine. In DNA, the CDR3 is TGTGCCAGCAGCTTAGCCGGAGCCACCATATATTTT. It translates to CASSLAGATIYF.